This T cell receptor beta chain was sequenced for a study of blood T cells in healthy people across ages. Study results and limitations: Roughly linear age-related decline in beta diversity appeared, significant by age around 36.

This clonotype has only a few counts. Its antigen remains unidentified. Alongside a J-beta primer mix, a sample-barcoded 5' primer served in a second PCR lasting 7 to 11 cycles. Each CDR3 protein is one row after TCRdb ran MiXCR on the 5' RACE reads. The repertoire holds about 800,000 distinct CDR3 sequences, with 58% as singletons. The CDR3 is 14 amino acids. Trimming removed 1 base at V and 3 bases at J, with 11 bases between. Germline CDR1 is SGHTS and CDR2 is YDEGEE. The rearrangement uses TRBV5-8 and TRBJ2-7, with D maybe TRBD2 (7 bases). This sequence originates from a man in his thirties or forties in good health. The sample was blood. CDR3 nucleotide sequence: TGTGCCAGCAGCTTGCGCGGGGGCCACTACGAGCAGTACTTC. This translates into CASSLRGGHYEQYF.